This T cell receptor beta chain was captured by sequencing in a study of T cell responses to AZD1222 COVID-19 vaccine. As to this clone: Its target is unknown.

The CDR3 runs 13 residues. Germline CDR1 KGHDR, CDR2 SFDVKD. Between the trimmed V and J ends, which lost 5 bases and 4 bases, there was a span of 10 bases. Sequenced by immunoSEQ multiplex PCR; TCRdb stores in-frame clones only, minus some. The sample consists of roughly 190,000 clones, about 89% of them appearing once. Study-level findings and limits: CD4 TCRs associated with vaccination spanned spike, dominating at 160-218 and 743-854.

The sample here was peripheral blood, taken 28 days after the second AZD1222 dose. The chain is built from TRBV24-1 and TRBJ2-5, with D perhaps matching TRBD1 or TRBD2 (6 bases each). The source of this sequence is an adult who received the AZD1222 COVID-19 vaccine. In DNA, the CDR3 is TGTGCCACCAGTGGCCGGGGGCGAGAGACCCAGTACTTC. This encodes CATSGRGRETQYF.